These T cell receptor beta chains were read from a single sample in a study of PD-L1 blockade in urothelial cancer. Using immunoSEQ multiplex PCR, the repertoire was profiled, and TCRdb retains in-frame clones only, with some absent. Of about 86,000 clones in the sample, about 84% were seen once. The sequencing used PBMCs, collected around atezolizumab (anti-PD-L1) treatment. These receptors came from a man aged 60 to 75 with urothelial cancer. Both conserved end residues are part of each CDR3. Each record gives: clone size, D gene, J gene, V gene, CDR3 protein, CDR3 DNA. The D gene is left open where the match is weak. A clone size is listed for some rows: how often the clone was seen (once, few, many), or a class if it is expanded.

clone size: once; D gene: TRBD2; J gene: TRBJ2-7; V gene: TRBV19; CDR3 protein: CASTKRAGTSDSYEQYF; CDR3 DNA: TGTGCCAGTACCAAGAGGGCCGGGACTAGCGACTCCTACGAGCAGTACTTC
clone size: -; D gene: TRBD2; J gene: TRBJ2-3; V gene: TRBV10-1; CDR3 protein: CASSESGLVTQYF; CDR3 DNA: TGCGCCAGCAGTGAGTCGGGACTAGTCACGCAGTATTTT
clone size: -; D gene: TRBD1; J gene: TRBJ2-7; V gene: TRBV5-1; CDR3 protein: CAGSPKGTGDEQYF; CDR3 DNA: TGCGCCGGAAGCCCCAAGGGGACAGGGGACGAGCAGTACTTC
clone size: once; D gene: -; J gene: TRBJ1-3; V gene: TRBV11-2; CDR3 protein: CASSLAGGNSGNTIYF; CDR3 DNA: TGTGCCAGCAGCTTAGCGGGAGGCAACTCTGGAAACACCATATATTTT
clone size: -; D gene: TRBD1; J gene: TRBJ1-1; V gene: TRBV9; CDR3 protein: CASSGQGRGSEAFF; CDR3 DNA: TGTGCCAGCAGCGGACAGGGAAGGGGGTCTGAAGCTTTCTTT
clone size: -; D gene: TRBD1; J gene: TRBJ1-1; V gene: TRBV10-3; CDR3 protein: CAISESRGGLKNTEAFF; CDR3 DNA: TGTGCCATCAGTGAGTCCCGAGGGGGCTTGAAGAACACTGAAGCTTTCTTT
clone size: -; D gene: TRBD1; J gene: TRBJ2-1; V gene: TRBV4-1; CDR3 protein: CASSQRNPTGDRGYNEQFF; CDR3 DNA: TGCGCCAGCAGCCAACGAAACCCCACTGGGGACAGGGGCTACAATGAGCAGTTCTTC
clone size: once; D gene: -; J gene: TRBJ2-1; V gene: TRBV11-2; CDR3 protein: CASSLASGTYNEQFF; CDR3 DNA: TGTGCCAGCAGCTTAGCTTCAGGGACTTACAATGAGCAGTTCTTC
clone size: -; D gene: -; J gene: TRBJ1-2; V gene: TRBV18; CDR3 protein: CASSPRTVNYGYTF; CDR3 DNA: TGTGCCAGCTCACCGAGGACAGTCAACTATGGCTACACCTTC
clone size: -; D gene: TRBD2; J gene: TRBJ2-7; V gene: TRBV5-5; CDR3 protein: CASSSAGGGGRSAYEQYF; CDR3 DNA: TGTGCCAGCAGCTCCGCGGGAGGCGGCGGGAGAAGCGCCTACGAGCAGTACTTC
clone size: once; D gene: -; J gene: TRBJ2-1; V gene: TRBV13; CDR3 protein: CASSSGGSVEQFF; CDR3 DNA: TGTGCCAGCAGCTCCGGCGGTAGCGTCGAGCAGTTCTTC
clone size: once; D gene: TRBD1; J gene: TRBJ2-7; V gene: TRBV6-5; CDR3 protein: CASSPGTGSYEQYF; CDR3 DNA: TGTGCCAGCAGCCCCGGGACAGGGTCCTACGAGCAGTACTTC
clone size: few; D gene: TRBD2; J gene: TRBJ2-7; V gene: TRBV7-6; CDR3 protein: CASSLARGANSYEQYF; CDR3 DNA: TGTGCCAGCAGCTTAGCGCGGGGGGCAAATTCCTACGAGCAGTACTTC
clone size: -; D gene: -; J gene: TRBJ1-1; V gene: TRBV4-3; CDR3 protein: CASRLYRQSKTEAFF; CDR3 DNA: TGCGCCAGCCGCCTCTACCGACAGTCGAAAACTGAAGCTTTCTTT
clone size: -; D gene: -; J gene: TRBJ2-7; V gene: TRBV20-1; CDR3 protein: CSARRAYEQYF; CDR3 DNA: TGCAGTGCTAGACGCGCCTACGAGCAGTACTTC
clone size: -; D gene: -; J gene: TRBJ2-1; V gene: TRBV4-2; CDR3 protein: CASSQETDSPYNEQFF; CDR3 DNA: TGTGCCAGCAGCCAAGAAACCGATAGTCCCTACAATGAGCAGTTCTTC
clone size: -; D gene: -; J gene: TRBJ1-4; V gene: TRBV28; CDR3 protein: CASTNGRKLFF; CDR3 DNA: TGTGCCAGCACAAATGGCCGAAAACTGTTTTTT
clone size: -; D gene: -; J gene: TRBJ2-2; V gene: TRBV7-9; CDR3 protein: CASSSRPAGTGELFF; CDR3 DNA: TGTGCCAGCAGCTCTCGCCCGGCCGGGACCGGGGAGCTGTTTTTT
clone size: -; D gene: TRBD1; J gene: TRBJ1-2; V gene: TRBV4-2; CDR3 protein: CASSQVIGQGDDYGYTF; CDR3 DNA: TGTGCCAGCAGCCAAGTGATTGGGCAGGGGGATGACTATGGCTACACCTTC